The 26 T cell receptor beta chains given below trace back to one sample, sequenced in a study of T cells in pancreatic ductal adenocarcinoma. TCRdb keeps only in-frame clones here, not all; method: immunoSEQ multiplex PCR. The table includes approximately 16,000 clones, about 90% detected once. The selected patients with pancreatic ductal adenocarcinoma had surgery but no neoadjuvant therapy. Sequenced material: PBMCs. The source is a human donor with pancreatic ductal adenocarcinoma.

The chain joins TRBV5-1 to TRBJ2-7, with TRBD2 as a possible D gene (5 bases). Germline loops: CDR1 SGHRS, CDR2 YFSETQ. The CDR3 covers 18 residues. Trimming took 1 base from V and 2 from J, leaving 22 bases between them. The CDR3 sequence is CASSLRSAATPGAYEQYF. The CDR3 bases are TGCGCCAGCAGCTTGCGCTCGGCGGCTACGCCCGGGGCCTACGAGCAGTACTTC.

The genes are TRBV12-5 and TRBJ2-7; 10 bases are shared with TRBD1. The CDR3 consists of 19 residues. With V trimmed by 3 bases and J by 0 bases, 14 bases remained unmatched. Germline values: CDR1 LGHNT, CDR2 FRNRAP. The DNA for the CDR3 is TGTGCTAGTGGTTTAAGGACAGGGGGTACCGACTCAAGCTCCTACGAGCAGTACTTC. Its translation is CASGLRTGGTDSSSYEQYF. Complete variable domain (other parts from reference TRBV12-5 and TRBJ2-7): DARVTQTPRHKVTEMGQEVTMRCQPILGHNTVFWYRQTMMQGLELLAYFRNRAPLDDSGMPKDRFSAEMPDATLATLKIQPSEPRDSAVYFCASGLRTGGTDSSSYEQYFGPGTRLTVT.

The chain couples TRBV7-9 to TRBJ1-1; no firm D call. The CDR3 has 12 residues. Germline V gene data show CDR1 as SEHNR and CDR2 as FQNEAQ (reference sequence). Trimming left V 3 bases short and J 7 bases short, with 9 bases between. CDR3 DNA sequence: TGTGCCAGCAGCTTTAAGTCCTATGAAGCTTTCTTT. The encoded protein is CASSFKSYEAFF.

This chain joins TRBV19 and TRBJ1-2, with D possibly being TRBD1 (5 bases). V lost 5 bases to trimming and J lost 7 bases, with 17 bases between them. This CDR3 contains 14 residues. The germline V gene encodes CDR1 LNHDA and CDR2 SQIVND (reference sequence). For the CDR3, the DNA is TGTGCCAGTAGTCCCTTCTCGGGGGAGAGTGGCTACACCTTC. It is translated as CASSPFSGESGYTF.

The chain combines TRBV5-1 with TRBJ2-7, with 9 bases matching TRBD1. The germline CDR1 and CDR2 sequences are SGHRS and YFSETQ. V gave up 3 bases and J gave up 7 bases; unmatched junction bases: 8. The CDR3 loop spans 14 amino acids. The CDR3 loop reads CASSSGTGTGEQYF. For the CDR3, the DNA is TGCGCCAGCAGCTCCGGGACAGGGACGGGGGAGCAGTACTTC.

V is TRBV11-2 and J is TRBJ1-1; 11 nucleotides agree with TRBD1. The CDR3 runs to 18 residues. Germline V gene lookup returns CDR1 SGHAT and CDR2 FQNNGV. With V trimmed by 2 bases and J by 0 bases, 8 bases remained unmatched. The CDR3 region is CASSLIGTGGYMNTEAFF. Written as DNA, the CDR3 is TGTGCCAGCAGCTTAATCGGGACAGGGGGTTACATGAACACTGAAGCTTTCTTT.

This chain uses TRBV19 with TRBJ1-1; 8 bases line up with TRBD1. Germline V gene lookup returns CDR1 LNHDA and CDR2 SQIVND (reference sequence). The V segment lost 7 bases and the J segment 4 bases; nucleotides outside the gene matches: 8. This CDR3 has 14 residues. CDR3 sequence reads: CASTWVDRVTEAFF. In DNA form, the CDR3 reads TGTGCCAGTACCTGGGTGGACAGGGTCACTGAAGCTTTCTTT.

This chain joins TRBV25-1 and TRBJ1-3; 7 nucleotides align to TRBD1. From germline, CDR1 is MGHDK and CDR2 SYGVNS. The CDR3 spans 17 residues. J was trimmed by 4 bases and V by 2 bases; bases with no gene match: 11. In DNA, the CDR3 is TGTGCCAGCAGTGAACGGTGGGACAGATCGGGCGGAAACACCATATATTTT. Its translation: CASSERWDRSGGNTIYF.

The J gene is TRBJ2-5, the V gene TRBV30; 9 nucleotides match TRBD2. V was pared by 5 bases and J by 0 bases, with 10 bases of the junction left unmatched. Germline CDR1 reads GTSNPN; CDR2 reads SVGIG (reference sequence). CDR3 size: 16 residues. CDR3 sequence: CAWRRSGGLYQETQYF. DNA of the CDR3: TGTGCCTGGCGTCGTAGCGGGGGCCTGTACCAAGAGACCCAGTACTTC.

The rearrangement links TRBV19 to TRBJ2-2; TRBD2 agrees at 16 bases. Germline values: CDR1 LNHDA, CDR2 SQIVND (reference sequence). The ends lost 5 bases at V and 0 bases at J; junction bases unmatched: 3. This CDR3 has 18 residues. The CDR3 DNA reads TGTGCCAGTAGTTTGGGACTAGCGGGAGGGCCGAACACCGGGGAGCTGTTTTTT. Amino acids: CASSLGLAGGPNTGELFF.

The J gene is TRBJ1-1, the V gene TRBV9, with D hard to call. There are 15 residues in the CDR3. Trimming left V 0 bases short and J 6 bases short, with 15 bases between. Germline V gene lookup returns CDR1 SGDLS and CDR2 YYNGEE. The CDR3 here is CASSVAEGSWSEAFF. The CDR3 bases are TGTGCCAGCAGCGTAGCTGAAGGGTCGTGGTCTGAAGCTTTCTTT.

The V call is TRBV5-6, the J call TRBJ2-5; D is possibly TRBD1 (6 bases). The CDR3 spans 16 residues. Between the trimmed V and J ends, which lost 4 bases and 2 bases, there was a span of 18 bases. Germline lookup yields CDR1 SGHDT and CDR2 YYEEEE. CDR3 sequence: CASSGTFWGQQETQYF. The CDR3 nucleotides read TGTGCCAGCAGCGGCACTTTCTGGGGGCAGCAAGAGACCCAGTACTTC.

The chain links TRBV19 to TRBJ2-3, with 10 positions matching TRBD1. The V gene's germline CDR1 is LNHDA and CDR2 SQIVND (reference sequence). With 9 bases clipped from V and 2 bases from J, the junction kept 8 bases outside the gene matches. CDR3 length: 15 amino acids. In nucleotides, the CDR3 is TGTGCCAGCAGGGACAGGGGCGATTTCACAGATACGCAGTATTTT. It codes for CASRDRGDFTDTQYF. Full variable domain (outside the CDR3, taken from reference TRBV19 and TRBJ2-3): DGGITQSPKYLFRKEGQNVTLSCEQNLNHDAMYWYRQDPGQGLRLIYYSQIVNDFQKGDIAEGYSVSREKKESFPLTVTSAQKNPTAFYLCASRDRGDFTDTQYFGPGTRLTVL.

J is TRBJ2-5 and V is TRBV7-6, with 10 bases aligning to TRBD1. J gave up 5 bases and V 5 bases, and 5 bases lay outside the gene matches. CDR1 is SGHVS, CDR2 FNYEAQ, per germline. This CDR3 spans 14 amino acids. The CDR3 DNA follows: TGTGCCAGCAGCCCCTGGGACAGGGGTGAGACCCAGTACTTC. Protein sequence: CASSPWDRGETQYF.

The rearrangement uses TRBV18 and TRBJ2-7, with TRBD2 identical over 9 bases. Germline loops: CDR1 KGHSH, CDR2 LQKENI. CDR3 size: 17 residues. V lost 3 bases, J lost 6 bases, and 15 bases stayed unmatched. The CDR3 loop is CASSPPGLAASAGEQYF. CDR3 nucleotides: TGTGCCAGCTCACCTCCGGGACTAGCCGCCTCCGCGGGCGAGCAGTACTTC.

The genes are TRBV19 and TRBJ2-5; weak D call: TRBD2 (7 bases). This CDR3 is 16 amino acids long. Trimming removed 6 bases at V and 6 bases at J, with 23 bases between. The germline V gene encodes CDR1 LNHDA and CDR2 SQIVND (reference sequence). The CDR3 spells CASSLLGGGAVKTQYF. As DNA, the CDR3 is TGTGCCAGTAGCCTCCTGGGGGGGGGCGCAGTAAAGACCCAGTACTTC.

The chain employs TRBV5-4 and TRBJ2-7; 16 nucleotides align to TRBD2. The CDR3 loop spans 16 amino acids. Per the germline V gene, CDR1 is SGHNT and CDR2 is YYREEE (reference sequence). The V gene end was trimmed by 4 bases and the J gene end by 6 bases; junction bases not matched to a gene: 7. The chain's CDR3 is CASSPGTSGRVGEQYF. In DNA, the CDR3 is TGTGCCAGCAGCCCGGGGACTAGCGGGAGGGTAGGCGAGCAGTACTTC.

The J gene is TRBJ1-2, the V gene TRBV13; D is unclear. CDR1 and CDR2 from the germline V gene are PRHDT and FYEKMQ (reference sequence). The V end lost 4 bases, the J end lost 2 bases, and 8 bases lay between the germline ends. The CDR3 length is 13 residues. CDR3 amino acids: CASSSSGNYGYTF. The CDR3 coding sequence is TGTGCCAGCAGCTCCTCGGGGAACTATGGCTACACCTTC.

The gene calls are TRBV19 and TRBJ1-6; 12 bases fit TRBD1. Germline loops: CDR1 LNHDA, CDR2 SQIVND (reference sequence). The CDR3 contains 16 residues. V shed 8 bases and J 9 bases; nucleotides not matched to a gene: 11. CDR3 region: CASSNRPGQGASPLHF. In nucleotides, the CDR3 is TGTGCCAGTTCGAACCGGCCGGGACAGGGGGCTTCACCCCTCCACTTT.

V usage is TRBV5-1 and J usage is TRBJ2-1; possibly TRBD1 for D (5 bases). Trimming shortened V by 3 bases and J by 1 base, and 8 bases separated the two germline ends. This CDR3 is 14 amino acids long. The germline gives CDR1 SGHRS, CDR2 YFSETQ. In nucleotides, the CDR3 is TGCGCCAGCAGCTCCCAGGGTTCCTACAATGAGCAGTTCTTC. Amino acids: CASSSQGSYNEQFF.

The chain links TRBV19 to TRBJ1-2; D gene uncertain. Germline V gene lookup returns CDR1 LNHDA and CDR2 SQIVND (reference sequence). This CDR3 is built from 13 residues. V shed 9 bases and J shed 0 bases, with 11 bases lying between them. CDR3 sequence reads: CASLSRSNYGYTF. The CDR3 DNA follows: TGTGCCAGCCTTTCGAGATCTAACTATGGCTACACCTTC.

The CDR3 nucleotides read TGTGCCAGCAAACTAGCGGGAGACCAAGAGACCCAGTACTTC. Translating gives CASKLAGDQETQYF. This chain joins TRBV6-6 and TRBJ2-5; 11 nucleotides match TRBD2. Trimming cost V 7 bases and J 0 bases; bases outside gene matches: 1. This CDR3 contains 14 residues. Germline V gene sequence: CDR1 MNHNY, CDR2 SVGAGI (reference sequence).

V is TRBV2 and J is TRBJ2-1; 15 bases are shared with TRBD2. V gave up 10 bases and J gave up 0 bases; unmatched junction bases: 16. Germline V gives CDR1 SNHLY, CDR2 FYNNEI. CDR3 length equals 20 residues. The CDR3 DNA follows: TGTGCCACCACTGCCCTGGGACTAGCGGGAGGCGGGAGCTCCTACAATGAGCAGTTCTTC. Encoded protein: CATTALGLAGGGSSYNEQFF.

CDR3 in amino acids: CASSPGGNEQFF. CDR3 coding DNA: TGTGCCAGCAGCCCTGGGGGGAATGAGCAGTTCTTC. The rearrangement uses TRBV11-2 and TRBJ2-1; D is perhaps TRBD2 (6 bases). The V and J ends lost 5 bases and 7 bases respectively, with 9 bases between them. The CDR3 runs to 12 residues. CDR1 and CDR2 (germline): SGHAT, FQNNGV.

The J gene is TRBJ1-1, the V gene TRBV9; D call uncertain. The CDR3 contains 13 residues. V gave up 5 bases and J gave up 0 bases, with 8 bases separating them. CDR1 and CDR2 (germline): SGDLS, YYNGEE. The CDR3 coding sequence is TGTGCCAGCAGTCCGTTGATGAACACTGAAGCTTTCTTT. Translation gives CASSPLMNTEAFF. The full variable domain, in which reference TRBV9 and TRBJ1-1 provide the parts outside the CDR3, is DSGVTQTPKHLITATGQRVTLRCSPRSGDLSVYWYQQSLDQGLQFLIQYYNGEERAKGNILERFSAQQFPDLHSELNLSSLELGDSALYFCASSPLMNTEAFFGQGTRLTVV.

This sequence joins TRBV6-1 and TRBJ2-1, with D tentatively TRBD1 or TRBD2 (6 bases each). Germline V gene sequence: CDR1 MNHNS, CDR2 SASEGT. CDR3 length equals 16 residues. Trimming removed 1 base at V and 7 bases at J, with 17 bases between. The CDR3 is CASSEVWGAQVNEQFF. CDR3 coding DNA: TGTGCCAGCAGTGAAGTTTGGGGGGCGCAGGTAAATGAGCAGTTCTTC.